This TCR beta chain was sequenced for a study of blood T cells in healthy people across ages. It was with a sample-barcoded 5' primer and a J-beta primer mix that a second PCR of roughly 7 to 11 cycles was run. One entry per CDR3 protein, called by TCRdb with MiXCR from the 5' RACE reads. The sample yields 1,500,000 or so distinct CDR3 sequences, less than 45% seen once. V lost 5 bases, J lost 2 bases, and 27 bases lay in between. The CDR3 length is 19 residues. Germline V gene sequence: CDR1 SEHNR, CDR2 FQNEAQ (reference sequence). The source is a woman aged 18-30 years in good health. This rearrangement joins TRBV7-9 to TRBJ2-5; D might be TRBD1 (6 bases). The sequenced sample consisted of blood. The CDR3 here is CASSQTGTVGPVKQETQYF. For the CDR3, the DNA is TGTGCCAGCAGCCAAACAGGGACCGTGGGGCCAGTCAAACAAGAGACCCAGTACTTC. Looking up the rest from reference TRBV7-9 and TRBJ2-5 gives the full variable domain: DTGVSQNPRHKITKRGQNVTFRCDPISEHNRLYWYRQTLGQGPEFLTYFQNEAQLEKSRLLSDRFSAERPKGSFSTLEIQRTEQGDSAMYLCASSQTGTVGPVKQETQYFGPGTRLLVL.